A selection of T cell receptor beta chains follows, all from one sample in a study of T cells after yellow fever vaccination. TCRdb re-derived calls from the 5' RACE reads in MiXCR, one entry per CDR3 protein. The data contain about 360,000 distinct CDR3 sequences, approximately 6% of them seen just once; the ten biggest clones take up about 15%. Sequences were derived from PBMCs, sampled 5 days after the yellow fever booster vaccination. These receptor sequences come from a man aged 25 to 40 who received the YFV17D yellow fever vaccine. Both conserved end residues are part of each CDR3. Each record gives: D gene, V gene, CDR3 length, J gene, clone size, CDR3 protein, CDR3 DNA. A D gene is named only where the DNA matches it firmly. Size is stated for part of the rows, as once, few or many counts, or as a class when the clone is expanded.

d_call: TRBD1; v_call: TRBV2; cdr3_length: 13; j_call: TRBJ1-1; clone_size: many; cdr3_aa: CAKEGGAGTEAFF; cdr3_nt: TGTGCCAAGGAAGGGGGCGCAGGTACTGAAGCTTTCTTT
d_call: .; v_call: TRBV7-2; cdr3_length: 15; j_call: TRBJ2-1; clone_size: many; cdr3_aa: CASSPPGVAVNEQFF; cdr3_nt: TGTGCCAGCAGCCCTCCGGGGGTCGCTGTCAATGAGCAGTTCTTC
d_call: TRBD2; v_call: TRBV20-1; cdr3_length: 15; j_call: TRBJ2-3; clone_size: many; cdr3_aa: CSAPLSGVGTDTQYF; cdr3_nt: TGCAGTGCGCCCCTTAGCGGGGTAGGCACAGATACGCAGTATTTT
d_call: .; v_call: TRBV20-1; cdr3_length: 14; j_call: TRBJ2-4; clone_size: .; cdr3_aa: CSARDQGREDIQYF; cdr3_nt: TGCAGTGCTAGAGATCAAGGCAGGGAGGACATTCAGTACTTC
d_call: .; v_call: TRBV20-1; cdr3_length: 12; j_call: TRBJ2-2; clone_size: many; cdr3_aa: CSATRVPGELFF; cdr3_nt: TGCAGTGCTACGAGGGTTCCCGGGGAGCTGTTTTTT
d_call: .; v_call: TRBV29-1; cdr3_length: 13; j_call: TRBJ2-2; clone_size: many; cdr3_aa: CSVDSEVIGELFF; cdr3_nt: TGCAGCGTTGACAGCGAGGTCATCGGGGAGCTGTTTTTT
d_call: .; v_call: TRBV7-2; cdr3_length: 13; j_call: TRBJ1-2; clone_size: few; cdr3_aa: CASTGGQGLSYTF; cdr3_nt: TGTGCCAGCACTGGCGGGCAGGGATTAAGCTACACCTTC
d_call: .; v_call: TRBV7-8; cdr3_length: 16; j_call: TRBJ2-7; clone_size: .; cdr3_aa: CASSLELGGDSYEQYF; cdr3_nt: TGTGCCAGCAGCTTAGAGCTTGGCGGGGACTCCTACGAGCAGTACTTC
d_call: .; v_call: TRBV20-1; cdr3_length: 13; j_call: TRBJ2-3; clone_size: .; cdr3_aa: CSARTSPADTQYF; cdr3_nt: TGCAGTGCTAGAACTAGTCCGGCAGATACGCAGTATTTT
d_call: TRBD2; v_call: TRBV7-8; cdr3_length: 15; j_call: TRBJ2-7; clone_size: few; cdr3_aa: CASSSRDSGRGEQYF; cdr3_nt: TGTGCCAGCAGCTCCCGAGATAGCGGGAGAGGGGAGCAGTACTTC
d_call: TRBD2; v_call: TRBV20-1; cdr3_length: 16; j_call: TRBJ2-1; clone_size: .; cdr3_aa: CSARDLAGGMHNEQFF; cdr3_nt: TGCAGTGCTAGGGATCTAGCGGGAGGTATGCACAATGAGCAGTTCTTC
d_call: .; v_call: TRBV20-1; cdr3_length: 15; j_call: TRBJ2-1; clone_size: many; cdr3_aa: CKPFNSGGAYNEQFF; cdr3_nt: TGCAAACCATTCAATAGCGGTGGAGCCTACAATGAGCAGTTCTTC
d_call: .; v_call: TRBV9; cdr3_length: 11; j_call: TRBJ2-1; clone_size: .; cdr3_aa: CASSVAQEQFF; cdr3_nt: TGTGCCAGCAGCGTAGCGCAAGAGCAGTTCTTC
d_call: .; v_call: TRBV14; cdr3_length: 17; j_call: TRBJ2-5; clone_size: many; cdr3_aa: CASSQDLGRAFLETQYF; cdr3_nt: TGTGCCAGCAGCCAAGATTTGGGCCGGGCTTTTTTGGAGACCCAGTACTTC
d_call: TRBD2; v_call: TRBV15; cdr3_length: 15; j_call: TRBJ2-3; clone_size: .; cdr3_aa: CATSNPLAGTDTQYF; cdr3_nt: TGTGCCACCAGCAATCCACTAGCGGGTACAGATACGCAGTATTTT
d_call: .; v_call: TRBV10-3; cdr3_length: 11; j_call: TRBJ2-7; clone_size: .; cdr3_aa: CAISELGERYF; cdr3_nt: TGTGCCATCTCTGAGTTGGGGGAACGGTACTTC
d_call: TRBD2; v_call: TRBV7-2; cdr3_length: 14; j_call: TRBJ2-3; clone_size: .; cdr3_aa: CASSRGRNTDTQYF; cdr3_nt: TGTGCCAGCAGCCGCGGGAGGAACACAGATACGCAGTATTTT
d_call: TRBD1; v_call: TRBV4-2; cdr3_length: 19; j_call: TRBJ2-5; clone_size: few; cdr3_aa: CASSLFGRGTGLNQETQYF; cdr3_nt: TGTGCCAGCAGCCTTTTTGGACGAGGGACAGGACTTAACCAAGAGACCCAGTACTTC
d_call: TRBD2; v_call: TRBV30; cdr3_length: 14; j_call: TRBJ2-3; clone_size: .; cdr3_aa: CAWSVASGTDTQYF; cdr3_nt: TGTGCCTGGAGTGTTGCTAGCGGGACAGATACGCAGTATTTT
d_call: TRBD1; v_call: TRBV7-2; cdr3_length: 14; j_call: TRBJ2-5; clone_size: few; cdr3_aa: CASSLAQQGETQYF; cdr3_nt: TGTGCCAGCAGCTTAGCGCAACAGGGGGAGACCCAGTACTTC
d_call: TRBD2; v_call: TRBV15; cdr3_length: 14; j_call: TRBJ2-3; clone_size: many; cdr3_aa: CAINRDYQTDTQYF; cdr3_nt: TGTGCCATCAACCGGGACTACCAGACAGATACGCAGTATTTT
d_call: .; v_call: TRBV3-1; cdr3_length: 14; j_call: TRBJ2-5; clone_size: .; cdr3_aa: CVSSQEVPQETQYF; cdr3_nt: TGTGTCAGCAGCCAAGAAGTCCCACAGGAGACCCAGTACTTC
d_call: .; v_call: TRBV29-1; cdr3_length: 13; j_call: TRBJ1-5; clone_size: .; cdr3_aa: CSVELGTNQPQHF; cdr3_nt: TGCAGCGTTGAATTAGGGACCAATCAGCCCCAGCATTTT
d_call: .; v_call: TRBV29-1; cdr3_length: 13; j_call: TRBJ2-3; clone_size: many; cdr3_aa: CSGNLGGTDTQYF; cdr3_nt: TGCAGCGGCAATTTGGGGGGCACAGATACGCAGTATTTT
d_call: .; v_call: TRBV24-1; cdr3_length: 12; j_call: TRBJ1-2; clone_size: many; cdr3_aa: CATSGGGHGYTF; cdr3_nt: TGTGCCACCAGTGGGGGAGGCCATGGCTACACCTTC
d_call: TRBD2; v_call: TRBV27; cdr3_length: 16; j_call: TRBJ2-7; clone_size: few; cdr3_aa: CASSLSTSGPMSEQYF; cdr3_nt: TGTGCCAGCAGTTTATCGACTAGCGGGCCTATGAGCGAGCAGTACTTC
d_call: TRBD1; v_call: TRBV10-3; cdr3_length: 15; j_call: TRBJ2-1; clone_size: .; cdr3_aa: CAILDRDSKDNEQFF; cdr3_nt: TGTGCCATCCTCGACCGGGACAGCAAAGACAATGAGCAGTTCTTC
d_call: TRBD2; v_call: TRBV29-1; cdr3_length: 14; j_call: TRBJ2-2; clone_size: many; cdr3_aa: CSVGSGGAAGELFF; cdr3_nt: TGCAGCGTTGGGAGCGGGGGGGCGGCCGGGGAGCTGTTTTTT
d_call: .; v_call: TRBV25-1; cdr3_length: 12; j_call: TRBJ2-1; clone_size: many; cdr3_aa: CALRDSYNEQFF; cdr3_nt: TGTGCTCTGCGAGACAGCTACAATGAGCAGTTCTTC
d_call: TRBD2; v_call: TRBV14; cdr3_length: 15; j_call: TRBJ2-1; clone_size: many; cdr3_aa: CASSPLAGGGNEQFF; cdr3_nt: TGTGCCAGCAGCCCTCTAGCGGGAGGTGGGAATGAGCAGTTCTTC
d_call: TRBD1; v_call: TRBV5-1; cdr3_length: 15; j_call: TRBJ2-5; clone_size: many; cdr3_aa: CASSLASGQKETQYF; cdr3_nt: TGCGCCAGCAGCTTGGCCTCGGGACAGAAAGAGACCCAGTACTTC
d_call: TRBD2; v_call: TRBV6-6; cdr3_length: 21; j_call: TRBJ2-3; clone_size: few; cdr3_aa: CASSSPSGLAGGGPSTDTQYF; cdr3_nt: TGTGCCAGCAGTTCCCCCAGCGGACTAGCGGGAGGCGGCCCCAGCACAGATACGCAGTATTTT
d_call: TRBD1; v_call: TRBV29-1; cdr3_length: 15; j_call: TRBJ2-7; clone_size: many; cdr3_aa: CSAAGTGGSSGEQYF; cdr3_nt: TGCAGCGCCGCCGGGACAGGGGGGTCTTCGGGGGAGCAGTACTTC
d_call: TRBD2; v_call: TRBV3-1; cdr3_length: 16; j_call: TRBJ2-1; clone_size: .; cdr3_aa: CASSPGTSGFRFEQFF; cdr3_nt: TGTGCCAGCAGCCCCGGGACTAGCGGGTTTCGCTTTGAGCAGTTCTTC
d_call: .; v_call: TRBV5-4; cdr3_length: 13; j_call: TRBJ2-7; clone_size: many; cdr3_aa: CASSTNLRGEQYF; cdr3_nt: TGTGCCAGCAGCACAAACTTACGGGGCGAGCAGTACTTC
d_call: .; v_call: TRBV30; cdr3_length: 10; j_call: TRBJ2-1; clone_size: few; cdr3_aa: CALAGGEQFF; cdr3_nt: TGTGCCCTGGCTGGCGGGGAGCAGTTCTTC
d_call: .; v_call: TRBV2; cdr3_length: 12; j_call: TRBJ2-4; clone_size: few; cdr3_aa: CASNQKGNIQYF; cdr3_nt: TGTGCCAGCAACCAGAAGGGGAACATTCAGTACTTC
d_call: .; v_call: TRBV20-1; cdr3_length: 14; j_call: TRBJ2-2; clone_size: many; cdr3_aa: CSASPSANTGELFF; cdr3_nt: TGCAGTGCTAGTCCTAGCGCCAACACCGGGGAGCTGTTTTTT
d_call: TRBD1; v_call: TRBV5-6; cdr3_length: 13; j_call: TRBJ2-7; clone_size: few; cdr3_aa: CASSRDRGLEQYF; cdr3_nt: TGTGCCAGCAGCCGGGACAGGGGGCTTGAGCAGTACTTC